One T cell receptor (beta chain) is described in this entry. V trimming: 2 bases; J trimming: 5 bases; junction bases outside the gene matches: 2. This CDR3 comprises 13 residues. Germline V gene lookup returns CDR1 SGHVS and CDR2 FNYEAQ. Using immunoSEQ multiplex PCR, the repertoire was profiled, and TCRdb retains in-frame clones only, with some absent. This repertoire shows about 500,000 clones, approximately 86% found once; its top ten account for roughly 0.7%. This specimen belongs to a study of blood T cell repertoires in COVID-19. The sequencing input was PBMCs or T cells enriched from blood (not recorded which). This clonotype originated in a woman in her late teens or twenties who had recovered from COVID-19. V usage is TRBV7-6 and J usage is TRBJ1-1; 7 bases match TRBD1. The CDR3 is CASSLTGETEAFF. For the CDR3, the DNA is TGTGCCAGCAGCTTAACAGGGGAGACTGAAGCTTTCTTT.